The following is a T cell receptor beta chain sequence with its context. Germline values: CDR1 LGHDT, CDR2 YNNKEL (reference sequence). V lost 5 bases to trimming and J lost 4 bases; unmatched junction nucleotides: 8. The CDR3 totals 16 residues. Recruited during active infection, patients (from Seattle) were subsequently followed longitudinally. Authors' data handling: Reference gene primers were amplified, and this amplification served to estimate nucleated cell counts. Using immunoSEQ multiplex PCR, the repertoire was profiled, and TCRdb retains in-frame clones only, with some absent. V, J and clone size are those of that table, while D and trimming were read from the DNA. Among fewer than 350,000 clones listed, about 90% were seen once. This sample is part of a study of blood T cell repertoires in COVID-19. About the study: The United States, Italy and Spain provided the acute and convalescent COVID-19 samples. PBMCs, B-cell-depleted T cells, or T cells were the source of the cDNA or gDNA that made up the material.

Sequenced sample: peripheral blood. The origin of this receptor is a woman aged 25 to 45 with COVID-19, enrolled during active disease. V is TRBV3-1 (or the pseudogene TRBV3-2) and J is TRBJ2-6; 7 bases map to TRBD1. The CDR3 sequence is CASSARQGMGANVLTF. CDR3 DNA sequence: TGTGCCAGCAGCGCTCGACAGGGTATGGGGGCCAACGTCCTGACTTTC.